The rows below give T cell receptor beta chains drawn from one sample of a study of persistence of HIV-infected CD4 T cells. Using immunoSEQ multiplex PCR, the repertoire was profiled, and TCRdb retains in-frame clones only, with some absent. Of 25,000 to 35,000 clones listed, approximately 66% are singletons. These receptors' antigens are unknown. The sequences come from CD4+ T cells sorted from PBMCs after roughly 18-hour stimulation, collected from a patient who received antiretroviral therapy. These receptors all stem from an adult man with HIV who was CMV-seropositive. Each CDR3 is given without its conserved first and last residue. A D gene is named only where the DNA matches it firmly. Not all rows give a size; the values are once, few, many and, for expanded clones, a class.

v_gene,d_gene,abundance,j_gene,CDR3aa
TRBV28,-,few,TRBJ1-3,ASSLLMRGSASGNTIY
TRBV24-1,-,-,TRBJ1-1,ATSDSRSHGAEAF
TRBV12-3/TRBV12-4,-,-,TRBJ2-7,ASSLRDLGEQY
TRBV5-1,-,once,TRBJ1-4,ASSPPSGGAYEKLF
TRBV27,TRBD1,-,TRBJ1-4,ASSSGGSGEKLF
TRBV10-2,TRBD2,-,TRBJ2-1,ASTASGGPYNEQF
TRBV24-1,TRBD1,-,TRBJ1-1,ATTKGQGSEAF
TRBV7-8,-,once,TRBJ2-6,ASSLEGQIGANVLT
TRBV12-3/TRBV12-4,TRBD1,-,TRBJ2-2,ASSSGQAGELF
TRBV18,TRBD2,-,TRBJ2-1,ASSPGAAGVVNEQF
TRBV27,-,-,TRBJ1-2,ASSLGRGNYGYT
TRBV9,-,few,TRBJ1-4,ASSLRGEEDEKLF
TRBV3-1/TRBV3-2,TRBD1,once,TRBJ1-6,ASSTDRGISPLH
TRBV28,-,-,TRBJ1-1,ASSPRRNMNTEAF
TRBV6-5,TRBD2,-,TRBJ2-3,ASSPKRGGEDTQY
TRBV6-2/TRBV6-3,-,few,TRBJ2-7,ASSWGSIYEQY
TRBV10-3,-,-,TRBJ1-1,AISEEIMNTEAF
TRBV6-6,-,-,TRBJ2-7,ASRSTVPPLYEQY
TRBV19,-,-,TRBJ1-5,ASSPQDSENQPQH
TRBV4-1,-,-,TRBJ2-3,ASSQGGGRDTQY
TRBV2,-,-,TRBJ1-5,ASSRLGQPQH
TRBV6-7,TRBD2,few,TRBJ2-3,ASSYSIRLAGGGGTDTQY
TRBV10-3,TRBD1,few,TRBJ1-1,AISGEWTGKSTEAF
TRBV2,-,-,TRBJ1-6,ASSVRQGNSPLH
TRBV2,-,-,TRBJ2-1,ASSLRAGLYNEQF
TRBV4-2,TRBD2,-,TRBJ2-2,ASSQPSGGTNTGELF
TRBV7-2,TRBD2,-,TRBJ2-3,ASSLAPRVAGTDTQY
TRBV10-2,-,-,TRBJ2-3,ASGSGDTQY
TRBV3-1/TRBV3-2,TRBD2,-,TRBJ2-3,ASSQDPLKAGSSTDTQY
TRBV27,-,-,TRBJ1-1,ASSLKGQGGTEAF
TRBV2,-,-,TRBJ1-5,ASSESPGANQPQH
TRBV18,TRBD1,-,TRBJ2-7,ASSQTGGNEQY
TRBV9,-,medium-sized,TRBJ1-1,ASAPNPGATNTEAF
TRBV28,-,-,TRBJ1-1,ASTRLLNTEAF
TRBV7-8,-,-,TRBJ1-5,ASSLVGQNQPQH
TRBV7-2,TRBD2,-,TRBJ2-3,ASTSGGRSTDTQY
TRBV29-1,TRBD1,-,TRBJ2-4,SVPGGAGNIQY
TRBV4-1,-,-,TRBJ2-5,ASSQGQDGRTQY
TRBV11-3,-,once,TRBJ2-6,ASPGGPGANVLT
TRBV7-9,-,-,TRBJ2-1,ASSLYRQVGEQF
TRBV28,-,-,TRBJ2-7,ASSTSTGDYEQY
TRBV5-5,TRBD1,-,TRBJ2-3,ASSLRDRRTDTQY
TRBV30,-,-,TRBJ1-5,AWSVGGSNQPQH
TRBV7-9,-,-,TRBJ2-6,ASNRDGANVLT
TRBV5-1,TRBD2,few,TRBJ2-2,ASSREGAGARNGELF
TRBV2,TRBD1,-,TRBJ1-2,ASSQGAREYGYT
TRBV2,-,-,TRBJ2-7,ASTRGYEQY
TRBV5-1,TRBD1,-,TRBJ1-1,ASSYSGTGESTEAF